Listed below are T cell receptor beta chains from one sample, sequenced in a study of shared clonotypes between healthy human individuals. Only in-frame clones appear in the TCRdb table, and some are missing; sequencing was by immunoSEQ multiplex PCR. The table has nearly 2 million clones, just under 95% seen once; the top ten hold more than 0.9%. The sample was naive CD8+ T cells sorted from blood. These receptors were taken from a man between 18 and 35 years old in good health. Each CDR3 is given with its conserved first and last residue. A D gene is named only where the DNA matches it firmly. Size values are once, few and many counts, or a class for expanded clones, and some rows have none.

>TRBJ1-6|NA|NA|TRBV7-2
TGTGCCAGCAGCTTAGGGTTGCAGGGCCATAATTCACCCCTCCACTTT
CASSLGLQGHNSPLHF
>TRBJ1-6|NA|NA|TRBV14
TGTGCCAGCAGCCCAGTGGACAGTCAAAATTCACCCCTCCACTTT
CASSPVDSQNSPLHF
>TRBJ1-2|few|NA|TRBV5-4
TGTGCCAGCAGCGACCGGGACGGGAACTATGGCTACACCTTC
CASSDRDGNYGYTF
>TRBJ2-7|NA|NA|TRBV13
TGTGCCAGCAGCCTCGGGGCAGGGGTACTCTACGAGCAGTACTTC
CASSLGAGVLYEQYF
>TRBJ2-2|NA|NA|TRBV19
TGTGCCAGTAGTATAGTTGGCACCGGGGAGCTGTTTTTT
CASSIVGTGELFF
>TRBJ2-1|NA|TRBD2|TRBV9
TGTGCCAGCAGCCCCCGGACTAGCGGGAGGGCGGGCTCCTACAATGAGCAGTTCTTC
CASSPRTSGRAGSYNEQFF
>TRBJ2-7|NA|NA|TRBV6-1
TGTGCCATCAGTGAACTTCGGGGAGACGCGGGGCCGAGGGACGAGCAGTACTTC
CAISELRGDAGPRDEQYF
>TRBJ2-7|once|NA|TRBV7-8
TGTGCCAGCAGTTATTACCCGGGGCCCTCCTACGAGCAGTACTTC
CASSYYPGPSYEQYF
>TRBJ2-7|NA|NA|TRBV9
TGTGCCAGCAGCCCGGACAACTACGAGCAGTACTTC
CASSPDNYEQYF
>TRBJ1-6|NA|TRBD1|TRBV5-6
TGTGCCAGCAGCCTTGGGACAGGGGGCGCCGATTCACCCCTCCACTTT
CASSLGTGGADSPLHF
>TRBJ2-7|NA|NA|TRBV7-9
TGTGCCAGCAGCCAGGTAGGGCAGAGCTCCTACGAGCAGTACTTC
CASSQVGQSSYEQYF
>TRBJ2-5|NA|NA|TRBV27
TGTGCCAGCAGTATCCGGGACGGACAAGAGACCCAGTACTTC
CASSIRDGQETQYF
>TRBJ2-7|NA|NA|TRBV13
TGTGCCAGCAGCTCCTCGAGCTCCTACGAGCAGTACTTC
CASSSSSSYEQYF
>TRBJ2-3|NA|NA|TRBV11-2
TGTGCCAGCAGCTTAGCAGGGGCTTGGCTGGATACGCAGTATTTT
CASSLAGAWLDTQYF
>TRBJ1-4|NA|NA|TRBV9
TGTGCCAGCAGCGTAGAGGGTAATGCTAATGAAAAACTGTTTTTT
CASSVEGNANEKLFF
>TRBJ2-7|NA|TRBD1|TRBV7-9
TGTGCCAGCAGCTCAGCGGGACAGGGTTCCTACGAGCAGTACTTC
CASSSAGQGSYEQYF
>TRBJ2-2|few|NA|TRBV15
TGTGCCACCGGTGCGGTCAACACCGGGGAGCTGTTTTTT
CATGAVNTGELFF
>TRBJ2-2|NA|NA|TRBV27
TGTGCCAGCAGTTTAAGGGCCGGGGAGCTGTTTTTT
CASSLRAGELFF
>TRBJ1-5|once|NA|TRBV7-8
TGTGCCAGCAGCCTTGAACAGGGTTGGAGCAATCAGCCCCAGCATTTT
CASSLEQGWSNQPQHF
>TRBJ1-4|NA|NA|TRBV4-1
TGCGCCAGCAGCCGACAGGAGGCAACTAATGAAAAACTGTTTTTT
CASSRQEATNEKLFF
>TRBJ2-5|NA|NA|TRBV25-1
TGTGCCAGCAGTGGGTGGGAGCGAGAGACCCAGTACTTC
CASSGWERETQYF
>TRBJ2-7|NA|NA|TRBV4-3
TGCGCCAGCAGCCAAGCGGATGCTGGGGGATACGAGCAGTACTTC
CASSQADAGGYEQYF
>TRBJ1-4|NA|NA|TRBV2
TGTGCCAGCGGGCAGGACTTTAATGAAAAACTGTTTTTT
CASGQDFNEKLFF
>TRBJ1-4|NA|NA|TRBV5-6
TGTGCCAGCAGCCAGGGATCTGGTAATGAAAAACTGTTTTTT
CASSQGSGNEKLFF
>TRBJ2-7|NA|TRBD1|TRBV9
TGTGCCAGCAGCGTTGGAGAAGGGGGCAGGTTCTACGAGCAGTACTTC
CASSVGEGGRFYEQYF
>TRBJ1-6|NA|NA|TRBV5-6
TGTGCCAGCAGCTTGAAGCCAGGCGTCTATAATTCACCCCTCCACTTT
CASSLKPGVYNSPLHF
>TRBJ1-1|NA|NA|TRBV5-1
TGCGCCAGCAGCTGGGTGGTGGCGGACACTGAAGCTTTCTTT
CASSWVVADTEAFF
>TRBJ2-1|NA|NA|TRBV7-2
TGTGCCAGCAGCTTCTTAGGGGGACCTCCTGACAATGAGCAGTTCTTC
CASSFLGGPPDNEQFF
>TRBJ2-6|NA|NA|TRBV7-2
TGTGCCAGCAGCGCTCGATTGAGGGCCAACGTCCTGACTTTC
CASSARLRANVLTF
>TRBJ1-2|once|TRBD1|TRBV4-1
TGCGCCAGCAGCCAAGTGGTCATGGGTCAGGGGGCCGTCACCTTC
CASSQVVMGQGAVTF
>TRBJ2-7|NA|NA|TRBV10-3
TGTGCCATCAGTGAGACATTGCGGCAGCAAAGTCTCTACGAGCAGTACTTC
CAISETLRQQSLYEQYF
>TRBJ2-1|NA|TRBD2|TRBV6-5
TGTGCCAGCAGTTACTCGGAGCGGGAGATCCATGAGCAGTTCTTC
CASSYSEREIHEQFF
>TRBJ2-5|NA|NA|TRBV5-6
TGTGCCAGCAGCCCCCGGGACACAATAGAGACCCAGTACTTC
CASSPRDTIETQYF
>TRBJ2-7|NA|NA|TRBV15
TGTGCCACCAGCAGAGAGACCGGGACCCCCGAGCAGTACTTC
CATSRETGTPEQYF
>TRBJ2-1|NA|TRBD1|TRBV5-1
TGCGCCAGCAGCTTGGGGACAGGAGACAATGAGCAGTTCTTC
CASSLGTGDNEQFF
>TRBJ2-3|NA|NA|TRBV15
TGTGCCACCGGCCCTGGGGGAAACACAGATACGCAGTATTTT
CATGPGGNTDTQYF
>TRBJ2-1|NA|NA|TRBV27
TGTGCCAGCAGTCGGGGCGTTGAGCAGTTCTTC
CASSRGVEQFF
>TRBJ2-1|NA|TRBD1|TRBV5-6
TGTGCCAGCAGCTTGGACAGGGGCATGAATGAGCAGTTCTTC
CASSLDRGMNEQFF
>TRBJ1-2|NA|NA|TRBV27
TGTGCCAGCAGTTCGGCAGACACAACTAACTATGGCTACACCTTC
CASSSADTTNYGYTF
>TRBJ2-1|NA|NA|TRBV6-5
TGTGCCAGCAGTTATGGAGGTGGCTTGTTCTTC
CASSYGGGLFF
>TRBJ2-3|NA|TRBD1|TRBV29-1
TGCAGCGCCGTGGGACAGGGGACAGATACGCAGTATTTT
CSAVGQGTDTQYF
>TRBJ2-2|NA|NA|TRBV10-3
TGTGCCATCAGTGAGTCTATGGGAGGAGGTGAAACCGGGGAGCTGTTTTTT
CAISESMGGGETGELFF
>TRBJ1-1|NA|NA|TRBV12-5
TGTGCTAGTGGGTTTCGGGACTCGACCGCGGGCACTGAAGCTTTCTTT
CASGFRDSTAGTEAFF
>TRBJ1-4|once|TRBD1|TRBV5-4
TGTGCCAGCAGCGCCGACAGGGCAACTAATGAAAAACTGTTTTTT
CASSADRATNEKLFF